The 5 T cell receptor beta chains reported below all come from one sample, sequenced in a study of blood T cells in healthy people across ages. The second PCR ran roughly 7 to 12 cycles with a sample-barcoded 5' primer and J-beta primers. TCRdb re-called the 5' RACE reads with MiXCR, one entry per CDR3 protein. The sample consists of under 950,000 distinct CDR3 sequences, roughly 20% of them appearing once. The sequenced material came from blood. The receptors stem from a man aged 65 to 85 in good health.

Worth noting for this clonotype: A much larger clone differs by one base, so this may be a read error. The gene calls are TRBV4-1 and TRBJ2-5; D possibly matches TRBD1 or TRBD2 (5 bases each). Judging by the DNA end, TRBJ2-7 fits better; the J call may be wrong. Germline CDR1 and CDR2: MGHRA and YSYEKL. The CDR3 spans 17 residues. This chain's CDR3 is CASGQGVLMRDSYEQYF. The CDR3 coding sequence is TGCGCCAGCGGCCAAGGGGTTTTAATGAGGGACTCCTACGAGCAGTACTTC.

This clonotype was seen only a few times. CDR3 nucleotide sequence: TGTGCCAGCTCCAAGGACAGAAACGAGCAGTTCTTC. Amino acid sequence: CASSKDRNEQFF. The chain recombines TRBV18 with TRBJ2-1, with a possible D match to TRBD1 (6 bases). V lost 6 bases to trimming and J lost 10 bases, with 13 bases between them. This CDR3 spans 12 amino acids. The germline V gene has CDR1 KGHSH and CDR2 LQKENI.

This clonotype was seen many times. The rearrangement joins TRBV3-1 to TRBJ2-7; D is unresolved. The germline V gene encodes CDR1 LGHDT and CDR2 YNNKEL (reference sequence). This CDR3 is built from 12 residues. Trimming removed 1 base from V and 6 bases from J, with 7 bases in between. The CDR3 bases are TGTGCCAGCAGCCAAGTTGATTTCGAGCAGTACTTC. It translates to CASSQVDFEQYF.

This clonotype appeared many times. The chain uses TRBV7-2 and TRBJ2-3; 11 bases are a match to TRBD2. The V segment lost 4 bases and the J segment 3 bases; nucleotides outside the gene matches: 6. Germline assignment: CDR1 SGHTA and CDR2 FQGNSA. The CDR3 is made up of 16 amino acids. CDR3 sequence: CASSSTLAGGTDTQYF. The CDR3, as DNA: TGTGCCAGCAGCTCAACCTTAGCGGGGGGGACAGATACGCAGTATTTT.

This rearrangement joins TRBV6-1 to TRBJ1-2; D is unresolved. The CDR3 length is 15 residues. V lost 0 bases to trimming and J lost 4 bases, with 12 bases between them. Germline V gene sequence: CDR1 MNHNS, CDR2 SASEGT. CDR3 residues: CASSEALGKTYGYTF. The CDR3, as DNA: TGTGCCAGCAGTGAAGCGCTCGGGAAGACCTATGGCTACACCTTC.